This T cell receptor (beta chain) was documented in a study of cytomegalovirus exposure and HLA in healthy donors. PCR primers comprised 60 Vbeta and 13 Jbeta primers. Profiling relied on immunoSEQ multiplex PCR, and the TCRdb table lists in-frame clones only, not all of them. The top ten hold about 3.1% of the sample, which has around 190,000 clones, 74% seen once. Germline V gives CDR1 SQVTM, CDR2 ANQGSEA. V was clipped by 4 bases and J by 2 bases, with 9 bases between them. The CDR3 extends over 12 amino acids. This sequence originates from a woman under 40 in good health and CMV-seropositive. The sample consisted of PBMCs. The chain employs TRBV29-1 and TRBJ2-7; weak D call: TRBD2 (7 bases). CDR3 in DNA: TGCAGCGTTGTGCGGGGGCCCTACGAGCAGTACTTC. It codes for CSVVRGPYEQYF.